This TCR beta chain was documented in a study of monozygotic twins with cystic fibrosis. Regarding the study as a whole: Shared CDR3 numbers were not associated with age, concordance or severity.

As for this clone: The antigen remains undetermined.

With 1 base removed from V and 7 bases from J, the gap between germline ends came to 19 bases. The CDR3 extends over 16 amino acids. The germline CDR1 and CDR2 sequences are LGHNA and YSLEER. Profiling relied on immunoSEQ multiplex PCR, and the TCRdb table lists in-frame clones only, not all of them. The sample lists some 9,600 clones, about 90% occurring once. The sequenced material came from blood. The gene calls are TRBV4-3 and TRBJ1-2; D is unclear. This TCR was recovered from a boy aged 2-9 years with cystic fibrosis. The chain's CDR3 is CASSQVSAGSSTGYTF. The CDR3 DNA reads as TGCGCCAGCAGCCAAGTTTCGGCGGGAAGTAGCACTGGCTACACCTTC.